Listed here is a single T cell receptor (beta chain). These data originate in a study of T cell repertoires in cytomegalovirus infection. CDR1 is SQVTM, CDR2 ANQGSEA, per germline. V was pared by 0 bases and J by 0 bases, with 5 bases of the junction left unmatched. This CDR3 has 17 amino acids. TCRdb analysed the reads with MiXCR anew, one entry per CDR3 protein. The sample shows 630,000 or so distinct CDR3 sequences, 24% of them seen only once. This chain joins TRBV29-1 and TRBJ2-6; 7 bases agree with TRBD1. The sequenced sample was CD8+ T cells from PBMCs. This clonotype was sampled from a human donor in good health (CMV status not recorded). Some clones in this sample may be carry-over from other donors' samples. CDR3 loop: CSVEEGQESSGANVLTF. The CDR3 region has the DNA TGCAGCGTTGAAGAAGGACAGGAGAGCTCTGGGGCCAACGTCCTGACTTTC.